The clone carrying this T cell receptor beta chain was seen only once. The sample comes from a study of shared clonotypes between healthy human individuals. The J segment lost 8 bases and the V segment lost 1 base, leaving 9 bases of the junction unmatched. CDR3 length equals 15 residues. CDR1 and CDR2 (germline): SGHRS, YFSETQ. Sequencing was at deep level. Unsorted PBMC replicate PCRs used 300 to 350 ng DNA, tens of thousands of T cell genomes. Here immunoSEQ multiplex PCR was the method, and the copy in TCRdb shows in-frame clones only, minus some. Of around 500,000 clones listed, 70% to 80% are singletons.

The sample taken for sequencing was PBMCs. The genes are TRBV5-1 and TRBJ2-4, with 7 bases lining up with TRBD1. This sequence originates from a woman aged 40 to 49 in good health. Some clones in this sample may be carry-over from other donors' samples. The CDR3 DNA sequence: TGCGCCAGCAGCTTGACGGACAGGAAAATAGACATTCAGTACTTC. Amino acid sequence: CASSLTDRKIDIQYF.